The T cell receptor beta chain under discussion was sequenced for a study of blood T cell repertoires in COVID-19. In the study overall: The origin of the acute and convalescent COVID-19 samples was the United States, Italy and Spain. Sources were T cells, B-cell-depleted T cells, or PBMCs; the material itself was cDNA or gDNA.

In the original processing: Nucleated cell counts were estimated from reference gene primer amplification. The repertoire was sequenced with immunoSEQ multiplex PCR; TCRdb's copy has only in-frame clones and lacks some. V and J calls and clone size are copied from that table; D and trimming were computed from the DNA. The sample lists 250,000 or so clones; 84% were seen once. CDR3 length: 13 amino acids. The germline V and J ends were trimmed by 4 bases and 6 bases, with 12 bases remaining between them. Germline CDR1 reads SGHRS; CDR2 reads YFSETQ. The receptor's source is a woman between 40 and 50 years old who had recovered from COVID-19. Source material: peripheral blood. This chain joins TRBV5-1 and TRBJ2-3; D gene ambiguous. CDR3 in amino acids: CASSPIPYDTQYF. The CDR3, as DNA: TGCGCCAGCAGCCCGATACCCTATGATACGCAGTATTTT.